This T cell receptor (beta chain) was sequenced for a study of cytomegalovirus exposure and HLA in healthy donors. As for the study in general: Unique TCRs from HLA-typed donors, roughly 87 million of them, were held in an early data release.

Healthy bone marrow donors made up the donor group. Study-level findings and limits: A later analysis by the authors found several of the most significant clusters apparently linked to common viral pathogens.

Points on this clone: Its antigen remains unidentified.

PCR employed 60 Vbeta and 13 Jbeta primers. Data came from immunoSEQ multiplex PCR; TCRdb stores just in-frame clones and leaves some out. The sample has 200,000 to 250,000 clones; less than 85% are singletons. The V end was cut by 5 bases, the J end by 3 bases, with 13 bases between. The CDR3 contains 14 residues. From germline, CDR1 is MNHNS and CDR2 SASEGT. This TCR derives from a young man in good health and CMV-seronegative. The genes are TRBV6-1 and TRBJ1-1; D gene ambiguous. Sequencing was performed on PBMCs. The CDR3 region has the DNA TGTGCCAGCAGTTCTCCCTCGAGAGACACTGAAGCTTTCTTT. This sequence encodes CASSSPSRDTEAFF.